This TCR beta chain comes out of a study of cytomegalovirus exposure and HLA in healthy donors (dated 2017 in TCRdb). Background on the whole study: An earlier analysis of about 530 of the donors reported around 280 Gb of sequence data and 95 million to 140 million unique TCR beta sequences obtained from about 170 million T cells. An early release covering 550 to 650 HLA-typed donors comprised about 300 gigabases of sequencing data and around 85 million unique TCR sequences. Among the approximately 430 genotyped donors, around 81% belonged to the genetic ancestry cluster associated with self-reported Caucasian donors. The study aimed to test whether signatures of past pathogen exposure could be identified by cataloging public T cell receptors. The T cell repertoires of several hundred subjects were profiled by immunosequencing and related to cytomegalovirus serostatus. A separate validation cohort of 100 to 150 different subjects was used in addition to the 666-subject first cohort. The study combined high-throughput TCR immunosequencing, statistical association of individual TCRs with disease status, and machine learning to predict cytomegalovirus infection status. A later analysis re-analyzed previously published TCR beta repertoires from roughly 630 donors and added high-resolution HLA genotyping to study TCR occurrence patterns. Rather than using new phenotypic data, the later analysis identified candidate immune exposures from TCR beta sequences and from how often those sequences occurred across donors. In an earlier analysis of 587 of the donors, high-throughput TCR beta sequencing was used to judge whether each TCR beta V gene segment behaved as functional or pseudogenic. Donor age, sex, ethnicity and CMV serostatus were compiled together with the repertoire data. A later genetic analysis used genome-wide SNP genotypes for about 60% of the roughly 670 donors, treating that subset as a discovery cohort. All discovery cohort repertoires had been generated using a single sequencing platform. Both class I and class II loci were covered by HLA typing, at four-digit resolution. The number of donors typed differed by locus, with about 629-640 for A, B, C, DRB1 and DQB1, around 500 for DQA1, 600 to 610 for DPA1, and some 450 for DPB1. Because of strong linkage in the cohort, four to six DR-DQ haplotypes were treated as single units for association and clustering. Among around 400 genotyped donors of the cohort, an average of around 240,000 unique TCR beta nucleotide sequences were sequenced per donor, about a sixth of them non-productive. Overall results and qualifications from the work: In this cohort, only TCR beta chains were sequenced, and detectable features were limited by the absence of alpha or paired-chain data. According to a later analysis, most CMV-associated TCR beta chains appeared to be HLA-restricted, and the HLA associations seemed to be driven largely by CMV exposure. A few of the identified cytomegalovirus-associated TCR beta chains were confirmed in vitro to be specific for cytomegalovirus antigens. A further reported finding was that TCR beta sequences accurately predicted the HLA-A and HLA-B alleles for most subjects in the first cohort. When HLA alleles, especially DR and DQ, strongly co-occurred, attributing TCR associations to individual alleles was difficult. In an earlier analysis of some 500 of the donors, most TCR beta V segments were observed in productive rearrangements about 87% or about 30% of the time, broadly matching IMGT annotations. In a later analysis, several top co-occurrence clusters were reported to appear linked to parvovirus B19, influenza, CMV and Epstein-Barr virus. Approximately 18 rarely observed V segments, including chromosome 9 orphons, were excluded from the earlier analysis of approximately 600 of the donors because counts were too low. Most TCR sequences were observed very rarely across donors, whereas some public TCRs were present in many individuals. The authors suggested that the approach could potentially be generalized to other disease states and immunological phenotypes. Sequencing depth was assumed to be roughly uniform across donors in the presence/absence analyses, though that assumption may not hold. A later genetic analysis reported fewer N-insertions in productive TCRs among donors in an Asian-associated ancestry cluster than the approximately 700-donor mean. A later genetic analysis associated a missense DCLRE1C variant with V-gene and J-gene trimming of TCR beta chains, and an independent cohort replicated the association. Linkage disequilibrium might explain the correlated functional status among segregating V segments, but an unknown experimental factor could not be excluded. CMV serostatus was the only immune exposure information available for the cohort. In a later analysis, about 16,000 TCR beta sequences were associated with specific HLA alleles at a false discovery rate of 0.05. The classifier was reported to diagnose cytomegalovirus status with high specificity and sensitivity in both the original cohort and the validation cohort. A cluster of highly shared sequence variants was judged likely to represent a technical artifact of the sequencing pipeline. The study listed over 150 TCR beta chains as associated with cytomegalovirus. Because HLA typing was missing for some donors at each locus, association tests included only the typed subset. In a later analysis, the rate of TCR association differed among HLA loci, with DRB1 alleles having the most associated TCRs and HLA-C alleles having the fewest. In a later analysis, HLA-associated TCR beta chains showed more clonal expansion and lower generation probabilities than non-associated chains that were equally common. The 87-base-pair reads could not distinguish some IMGT-functional V segments, including TRBV6-2 and TRBV6-3, so those segments were excluded.

The library was made by the immunoSEQ multiplex PCR assay. For the multiplex PCR, a mixture combining 60 forward primers for TCR Vbeta segments and 13 reverse primers for TCR Jbeta segments was used. The CDR3 region of rearranged TCR beta genes was amplified from genomic DNA with a multiplex PCR assay. The amplified TCR beta libraries were sequenced on the Illumina HiSeq System as 87-base-pair reads. In the paper's pipeline: A later analysis tallied about 77 million unique TCR beta chains across the 660 or so repertoires, and some 10 million of those chains were shared by two or more donors. A nearest-neighbor algorithm error-corrected the raw reads and collapsed the reads into unique sequences, merging closely related sequences to remove PCR and sequencing errors. CDR3 sequences were aligned to IMGT reference sequences to assign V, D and J gene segments. For a sequence to be retained, a match of at least six nucleotides to both a V gene segment and a J gene segment was required. A rearrangement counted as productive if the CDR3 had no stop codons and remained in frame with V and J, and every other rearrangement counted as non-productive. CDR3 was defined according to IMGT convention as the region running from the second conserved V-encoded cysteine to the conserved J-encoded phenylalanine. Sequences without an unambiguous match to a single V gene segment were excluded from the earlier analysis of almost 600 of the donors. In an earlier analysis of almost 600 of the donors, a V segment was called functional when productive rearrangements were above 56.7%, and segregating when the standard deviation between donors exceeded 5%. To diagnose cytomegalovirus status from the catalog of TCR beta chain sequences, a statistical classification framework was built. A later analysis assigned V and J genes by comparing TCR nucleotide sequences with IMGT/GENE-DB human TR gene sequences. In a later analysis, CDR3 sequences and most-parsimonious VDJ recombination scenarios were assigned using the TCRdist pipeline. A later analysis defined each TCR beta chain by its CDR3 amino acid sequence plus V-gene family, and excluded reads lacking a unique V-gene family. A later analysis removed several hundred highly shared, low-generation-probability nucleotide sequences to deal with suspected cross-contamination and a sequencing artifact. A later analysis calculated a clonal expansion index for each public chain from normalized within-repertoire ranks of inferred template counts. In a later analysis, generation probabilities were computed with a VDJ recombination model fitted to out-of-frame rearrangements, and the resulting probabilities were checked against IGoR. In a later analysis, TCR-TCR, TCR-HLA and TCR-CMV co-occurrence was scored with hypergeometric tests, and a repertoire-size bias correction was applied to TCR pairs. In a later analysis, false discovery rates were estimated by permuting HLA or CMV assignments 20 times. In a later analysis, co-occurring TCRs were grouped using DBSCAN, and TCRdist sequence similarity was added for clustering within HLA-allele-positive subsets. For co-occurrence clustering, repertoires with fewer than 30,000 or more than 120,000 public chains were excluded, along with several repertoires with anomalous nucleotide sharing. In its TCRdb copy, this immuneACCESS table keeps in-frame sequences only and misses some clones. Where compared with another copy, unresolved V genes explain less than half of these, and the others have no known cause. Clonal size and the V and J genes are those of that table, whereas D and trimming came from the DNA. The sample table gives roughly 73,000 clones. Approximately 14% of the sample rests with the top ten.

As to this clone: The antigen it binds to is not known.

The cohort was made up of approximately 670 healthy bone marrow donors. At the time of sampling, all cohort members were nominally healthy, though unrecorded immune exposures were likely present. The donor was CMV seropositive and was included in the group of 250 to 300 seropositive cohort members. A peripheral blood sample was collected from each donor, and TCR beta sequencing was performed on peripheral blood mononuclear cells. Genomic DNA extraction from the blood cell samples was performed with the Qiagen DNeasy Blood Extraction Kit. The CDR3 numbers 12 residues from cysteine through phenylalanine. The kept DNA is CDR3 alone, 36 bases in frame from the first base. V is cut by 5 bases and J by 7 bases, and the space between the germline ends is 8 bases. The germline V gene encodes CDR1 MGHDK and CDR2 SYGVNS.

The source material was PBMCs. The source of this sequence is a man aged 50-60 years in good health and CMV-seropositive. Rearrangement joined TRBV25-1 to TRBJ1-4; the D gene assignment is ambiguous. The CDR3 corresponds to CASSLAGEKLFF. The bases are TGTGCCAGCAGTTTGGCGGGTGAAAAACTGTTTTTT.